This record covers a single T cell receptor (beta chain). Its antigen is as yet unknown. Trimming pared 5 bases from V and 5 bases from J, leaving 7 bases between. Germline CDR1 is MNHEY and CDR2 is SVGEGT. The CDR3 runs 12 residues. The sample is drawn from a study of Ad26.COV2.S vaccination and SARS-CoV-2 variants. Findings and caveats of the study: The TCR-based breadth and depth measures might underestimate overall T cell responses.

Only in-frame clones appear in the TCRdb table, and some are missing; sequencing was by immunoSEQ multiplex PCR. The sample records approximately 460,000 clones, 80% to 90% being singletons. The treatment denotes: some 20 received Ad26.COV2.S at low or high dose, single or two shots; roughly 5 received placebo; per-sample allocation not given. Sampling happened 63 days after the first vaccine or placebo injection. Sequencing was performed on peripheral blood, taken in a trial of Ad26.COV2.S vaccine versus placebo. The clonotype originates from a person aged 18-60 years who received the Ad26.COV2.S COVID-19 vaccine or a placebo. This chain connects TRBV6-2 or TRBV6-3 to TRBJ1-5; D not resolved. The CDR3: CASSEQDQPQHF. The DNA for the CDR3 is TGTGCCAGCAGTGAGCAGGATCAGCCCCAGCATTTT.